Listed below are T cell receptor beta chains from one sample, sequenced in a study of blood T cell repertoires in COVID-19. Profiled with immunoSEQ multiplex PCR; TCRdb holds only in-frame clones, not every one. The table records around 500,000 clones, 75% to 90% of them present only once. Sample: PBMCs or T cells enriched from blood (not recorded which). The receptor source for this set is a woman in her sixties or seventies who had recovered from COVID-19. The CDR3 runs from the conserved cysteine through the conserved F or W. D genes are given only for firm matches. The listing skips clone size in some rows; elsewhere it reads once, few, many or a size class.

V: TRBV6-1; D: -; size: -; J: TRBJ1-6; CDR3: CASREPTGYSPLHF; DNA: TGTGCCAGCAGAGAACCAACAGGTTACTCACCCCTCCACTTT
V: TRBV2; D: -; size: -; J: TRBJ1-6; CDR3: CASSQWQGGDSPLHF; DNA: TGTGCCAGCAGCCAGTGGCAGGGAGGCGATTCACCCCTCCACTTT
V: TRBV10-3; D: TRBD1; size: -; J: TRBJ2-3; CDR3: CAISETTGTADTQYF; DNA: TGTGCCATCAGTGAGACAACCGGGACAGCAGATACGCAGTATTTT
V: TRBV13; D: TRBD1; size: -; J: TRBJ1-2; CDR3: CASSRQGAIYGYTF; DNA: TGTGCCAGCAGCCGACAGGGGGCGATCTATGGCTACACCTTC
V: TRBV5-1; D: TRBD1; size: -; J: TRBJ1-5; CDR3: CASSPTGASSNQPQHF; DNA: TGCGCCAGCAGCCCCACAGGGGCTTCTAGCAATCAGCCCCAGCATTTT
V: TRBV6-5; D: -; size: -; J: TRBJ2-3; CDR3: CATGDSTDTQYF; DNA: TGTGCCACGGGAGATAGCACAGATACGCAGTATTTT
V: TRBV10-3; D: -; size: -; J: TRBJ2-5; CDR3: CAISGRGETQYF; DNA: TGTGCCATCAGTGGGCGCGGAGAGACCCAGTACTTC
V: TRBV30; D: -; size: -; J: TRBJ2-7; CDR3: CARGGGPGEQYF; DNA: TGTGCCCGTGGAGGCGGGCCGGGTGAGCAGTACTTC
V: TRBV7-9; D: TRBD1; size: -; J: TRBJ2-3; CDR3: CASSEGQGIDTQYF; DNA: TGTGCCAGCTCTGAGGGACAGGGGATAGATACGCAGTATTTT
V: TRBV18; D: TRBD1; size: -; J: TRBJ1-3; CDR3: CASSSTTGGNGNTIYF; DNA: TGTGCCAGCTCATCGACGACAGGGGGCAATGGAAACACCATATATTTT
V: TRBV2; D: -; size: few; J: TRBJ1-2; CDR3: CASIGWEHYGYTF; DNA: TGTGCCAGCATTGGGTGGGAGCACTATGGCTACACCTTC
V: TRBV5-1; D: -; size: -; J: TRBJ2-2; CDR3: CASSLALGGRGTGELFF; DNA: TGCGCCAGCAGCTTGGCCCTCGGGGGGCGCGGCACCGGGGAGCTGTTTTTT
V: TRBV5-1; D: -; size: -; J: TRBJ2-3; CDR3: CASSFTDSYTDTQYF; DNA: TGCGCCAGCAGCTTTACCGACAGCTATACAGATACGCAGTATTTT
V: TRBV7-2; D: TRBD2; size: -; J: TRBJ2-7; CDR3: CASSFLRLASYEQYF; DNA: TGTGCCAGCAGCTTTTTGAGACTAGCGAGTTACGAGCAGTACTTC
V: TRBV5-1; D: -; size: -; J: TRBJ1-2; CDR3: CASSLAANYGYTF; DNA: TGCGCCAGCAGCTTGGCAGCTAACTATGGCTACACCTTC
V: TRBV5-5; D: -; size: -; J: TRBJ2-3; CDR3: CASTRVVADTQYF; DNA: TGTGCCAGCACCAGGGTTGTGGCAGATACGCAGTATTTT
V: TRBV27; D: -; size: -; J: TRBJ2-3; CDR3: CASSSKSDTQYF; DNA: TGTGCCAGCAGTTCTAAATCAGATACGCAGTATTTT
V: TRBV5-4; D: -; size: -; J: TRBJ1-2; CDR3: CASSPGYGYTF; DNA: TGTGCCAGCAGCCCGGGGTATGGCTACACCTTC
V: TRBV4-1; D: TRBD1; size: -; J: TRBJ1-1; CDR3: CASSQDPGGREAFF; DNA: TGCGCCAGCAGCCAAGATCCAGGGGGGCGTGAAGCTTTCTTT
V: TRBV24-1; D: -; size: -; J: TRBJ1-5; CDR3: CATSARGANQPQHF; DNA: TGTGCCACCAGCGCACGGGGAGCGAATCAGCCCCAGCATTTT
V: TRBV5-6; D: -; size: -; J: TRBJ2-5; CDR3: CASSARWAGETQYF; DNA: TGTGCCAGCAGCGCCCGATGGGCCGGAGAGACCCAGTACTTC
V: TRBV5-6; D: TRBD1; size: few; J: TRBJ1-2; CDR3: CASSLRDREPNGYTF; DNA: TGTGCCAGCAGCCTCCGGGACAGGGAGCCGAATGGCTACACCTTC
V: TRBV5-1; D: TRBD1; size: -; J: TRBJ1-4; CDR3: CASRAATGGAEKLFF; DNA: TGCGCCAGCAGAGCCGCGACAGGGGGCGCAGAAAAACTGTTTTTT
V: TRBV30; D: -; size: -; J: TRBJ2-6; CDR3: CAWNLGGGANVLTF; DNA: TGTGCCTGGAATCTGGGGGGAGGGGCCAACGTCCTGACTTTC
V: TRBV6-5; D: TRBD1; size: once; J: TRBJ2-1; CDR3: CASGQGRSSYNEQFF; DNA: TGTGCCAGCGGACAGGGTCGGTCCTCCTACAATGAGCAGTTCTTC
V: TRBV4-1; D: -; size: -; J: TRBJ2-5; CDR3: CASSQEGNRETQYF; DNA: TGCGCCAGCAGCCAAGAGGGCAATAGGGAGACCCAGTACTTC
V: TRBV2; D: -; size: -; J: TRBJ1-1; CDR3: CASSPGYRSEAFF; DNA: TGTGCCAGCAGCCCGGGATACCGATCTGAAGCTTTCTTT
V: TRBV2; D: TRBD1; size: once; J: TRBJ2-1; CDR3: CASSEVGTGLYNEQFF; DNA: TGTGCCAGCAGTGAAGTTGGGACAGGGCTTTACAATGAGCAGTTCTTC
V: TRBV27; D: TRBD2; size: few; J: TRBJ2-1; CDR3: CASSLGTSGGNEQFF; DNA: TGTGCCAGCAGTTTAGGGACTAGCGGGGGAAATGAGCAGTTCTTC